The 8 T cell receptor beta chains presented below share a single source sample, sequenced in a study of cytomegalovirus exposure and HLA in healthy donors. The PCR contained 60 Vbeta and 13 Jbeta primers. The repertoire was sequenced with immunoSEQ multiplex PCR; TCRdb's copy has only in-frame clones and lacks some. The sample records 150,000 to 200,000 clones, around 68% being singletons. The sequencing input was PBMCs. These receptors were obtained from a man aged 50 or older in good health and CMV-seronegative.

The V call is TRBV7-2, the J call TRBJ1-2; the D gene is possibly TRBD1 (5 bases). The CDR3 is 14 amino acids. Looked up from germline, CDR1 is SGHTA and CDR2 is FQGNSA. The V and J ends lost 5 bases and 7 bases respectively, with 17 bases between them. CDR3 residues: CASSRDFLSAGYTF. CDR3 nucleotides: TGTGCCAGCAGCAGGGACTTCCTCTCGGCTGGCTACACCTTC. Full variable domain (missing parts from reference TRBV7-2 and TRBJ1-2): GAGVSQSPSNKVTEKGKDVELRCDPISGHTALYWYRQSLGQGLEFLIYFQGNSAPDKSGLPSDRFSAERTGGSVSTLTIQRTQQEDSAVYLCASSRDFLSAGYTFGSGTRLTVV.

In this sample, this clone turned up a few times. The chain couples TRBV27 to TRBJ2-3, with D tentatively TRBD2 (5 bases). With 3 bases removed from V and 3 bases from J, the gap between germline ends came to 13 bases. The CDR3 is made up of 15 amino acids. Germline V gives CDR1 MNHEY, CDR2 SMNVEV (reference sequence). CDR3 residues: CASSFRHRGTDTQYF. In DNA, the CDR3 is TGTGCCAGCAGTTTTAGGCATCGCGGGACAGATACGCAGTATTTT.

The rearrangement uses TRBV10-1 and TRBJ2-2; 9 nucleotides align to TRBD1. After removal of 5 bases from V and 6 bases from J, the junction contained 7 bases not matched to a gene. CDR3 length equals 15 residues. The germline V gene encodes CDR1 WNHNN and CDR2 SYGVQD (reference sequence). CDR3 sequence: CASSMDRGFSGELFF. The CDR3 nucleotides read TGCGCCAGCAGTATGGACAGGGGATTCTCCGGGGAGCTGTTTTTT.

This clone has more than one count but fewer than ten. The chain carries TRBV19 and TRBJ1-1; 9 bases map to TRBD1. The ends lost 8 bases at V and 3 bases at J; junction bases unmatched: 10. Germline assignment: CDR1 LNHDA and CDR2 SQIVND (reference sequence). CDR3 size: 15 residues. The CDR3 reads CASGNRDRAHTEAFF. Written as DNA, the CDR3 is TGTGCCAGTGGAAATCGGGACAGGGCCCACACTGAAGCTTTCTTT. Looking up the rest from reference TRBV19 and TRBJ1-1 gives the full variable domain: DGGITQSPKYLFRKEGQNVTLSCEQNLNHDAMYWYRQDPGQGLRLIYYSQIVNDFQKGDIAEGYSVSREKKESFPLTVTSAQKNPTAFYLCASGNRDRAHTEAFFGQGTRLTVV.

This clone was recorded a few times. V is TRBV28 and J is TRBJ2-7; the match to TRBD2 covers 7 bases. CDR1 MDHEN and CDR2 SYDVKM come from the germline V gene. Trimming took 5 bases from V and 0 from J; bases not matched to a gene: 7. There are 15 residues in the CDR3. The CDR3 DNA sequence: TGTGCCAGCAGTACCTACGGGGGGAGCTCCTACGAGCAGTACTTC. As protein: CASSTYGGSSYEQYF.

The chain recombines TRBV5-1 with TRBJ1-3; 8 positions match TRBD1. Trimming cost V 5 bases and J 0 bases; bases outside gene matches: 1. Germline V gives CDR1 SGHRS, CDR2 YFSETQ. The CDR3 covers 14 residues. In nucleotides, the CDR3 is TGCGCCAGCAGGGGGACAGGCTCTGGAAACACCATATATTTT. This sequence encodes CASRGTGSGNTIYF.

The chain links TRBV2 to TRBJ2-7; maybe TRBD1 (6 bases). This CDR3 has 14 amino acids. Germline assignment: CDR1 SNHLY and CDR2 FYNNEI. V dropped 5 bases and J dropped 0 bases, with 11 bases sitting between them. The DNA for the CDR3 is TGTGCCAGCAGTCGGGACAACTACTCCTACGAGCAGTACTTC. Residues: CASSRDNYSYEQYF.

Only a few counts were recorded for this clone. The rearrangement links TRBV7-9 to TRBJ2-3; TRBD1 matches 7 bases. Per germline, CDR1 SEHNR and CDR2 FQNEAQ (reference sequence). The CDR3 has 16 residues. V lost 5 bases to trimming and J lost 2 bases; unmatched junction nucleotides: 10. CDR3: CASSLEGARVTDTQYF. CDR3 sequence (DNA): TGTGCCAGCAGCCTAGAGGGGGCGCGGGTCACAGATACGCAGTATTTT.